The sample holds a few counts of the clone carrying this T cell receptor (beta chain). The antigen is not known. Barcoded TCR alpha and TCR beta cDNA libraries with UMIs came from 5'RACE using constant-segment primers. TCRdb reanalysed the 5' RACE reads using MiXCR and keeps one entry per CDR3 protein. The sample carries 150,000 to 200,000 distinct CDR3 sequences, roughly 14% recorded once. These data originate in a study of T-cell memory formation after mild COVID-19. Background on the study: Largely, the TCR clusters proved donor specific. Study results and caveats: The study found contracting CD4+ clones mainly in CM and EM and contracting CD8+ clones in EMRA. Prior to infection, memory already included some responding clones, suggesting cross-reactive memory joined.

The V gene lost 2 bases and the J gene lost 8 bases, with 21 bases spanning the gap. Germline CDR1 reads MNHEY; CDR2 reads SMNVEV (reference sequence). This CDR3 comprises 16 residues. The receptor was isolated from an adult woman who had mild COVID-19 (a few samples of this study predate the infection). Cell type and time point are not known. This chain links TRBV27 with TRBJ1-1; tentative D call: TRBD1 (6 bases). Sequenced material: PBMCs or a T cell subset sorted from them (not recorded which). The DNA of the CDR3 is TGTGCCAGCAGTTTAGTCTTTGGGGGCATTCGGGCAGAAGCTTTCTTT. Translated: CASSLVFGGIRAEAFF.